The rows below give T cell receptor beta chains drawn from one sample of a study of CXCR3-negative and CXCR3-positive naive CD8 T cells. Following a re-call of the 5' RACE reads, TCRdb has one entry per CDR3 protein and lacks DNA. This sample lists some 54,000 distinct CDR3 sequences; its ten largest clones have roughly 0.5%. Material: naive CXCR3+ CD8+ T cells from blood. The receptors were sampled from a human donor in good health. Some clones in this sample may be carry-over from other donors' samples. Each CDR3 is given with its conserved first and last residue. Only some rows state a clone size, as once, few, many or a class for expanded clones.

cdr3_aa,clone_size,v_call,j_call
CASSGQGSSSYEQYF,.,TRBV10-2,TRBJ2-7
CASRTTSGGGHEQFF,.,TRBV27,TRBJ2-1
CTSSPGQFYEQYF,.,TRBV4-3,TRBJ2-7
CSAPTAYSNQPQHF,.,TRBV20-1,TRBJ1-5
CASSLDRTYEQYF,.,TRBV5-1,TRBJ2-7
CASLEANEQFF,.,TRBV11-2,TRBJ2-1
CASSLPRAGGLYNEQFF,.,TRBV7-8,TRBJ2-1
CASSTTPGGTHEQYF,.,TRBV28,TRBJ2-7
CASSSPRGETQYF,.,TRBV28,TRBJ2-5
CASNEFPYNEQFF,.,TRBV27,TRBJ2-1
CASSSYSQHYEQYF,.,TRBV7-9,TRBJ2-7
CSARDRENYEQYF,.,TRBV20-1,TRBJ2-7
CSAASAGGLDEQFF,.,TRBV20-1,TRBJ2-1
CASSQDLGSGGNEQYF,.,TRBV4-2,TRBJ2-7
CASSFGLKLTEAFF,.,TRBV28,TRBJ1-1
CSVEDLSYGYTF,.,TRBV29-1,TRBJ1-2
CATRAGGPDEQYF,.,TRBV15,TRBJ2-7
CASSPAPSRGLYETQYF,.,TRBV7-8,TRBJ2-5
CASIPDGNTGELFF,.,TRBV25-1,TRBJ2-2
CASSLGTAGDYGYTF,.,TRBV11-2,TRBJ1-2
CASSDPKIGTEDEQYF,.,TRBV6-2/TRBV6-3,TRBJ2-7
CASSVEGSNEQFF,.,TRBV9,TRBJ2-1
CSVGAGGSYEQYF,.,TRBV29-1,TRBJ2-7
CASSDIAGSSYNEQFF,.,TRBV12-3/TRBV12-4,TRBJ2-1
CASSLWVMRGLDEQYF,.,TRBV11-2,TRBJ2-7
CSVPRPGHQYEQYF,.,TRBV29-1,TRBJ2-7
CASRGPGRSYEQYF,medium-sized,TRBV18,TRBJ2-7
CASSSTEGYYNEQFF,.,TRBV12-3/TRBV12-4,TRBJ2-1